The clone carrying this T cell receptor (beta chain) was observed once. Its specificity is unknown. The record originates from a study of cytomegalovirus exposure and HLA in healthy donors. Study-wide context: A subsequent analysis reported that the 95 to 150 validation repertoires were produced on the same platform that had also been used for the roughly 700 first-cohort repertoires.

Data came from immunoSEQ multiplex PCR; TCRdb stores just in-frame clones and leaves some out. The repertoire holds 68,000 or so clones, with 95% to 97% as singletons. Germline V gene lookup returns CDR1 MNHNS and CDR2 SASEGT. CDR3 size: 14 residues. The V gene lost 6 bases and the J gene lost 0 bases, with 11 bases spanning the gap. Findings and limits, study-wide: Rare TCR sequences dominated, though some public TCRs recurred in many donors. In vitro data verified a few CMV-associated chains as specific for CMV antigens. According to a subsequent analysis, TCR clusters identified in the first cohort showed a tendency to co-occur across the 100 to 150 validation repertoires.

V gene TRBV6-1 combines with J gene TRBJ1-2; D perhaps matches TRBD1 (5 bases). The source is a man younger than 30 in good health and CMV-seronegative. The sample comprised PBMCs. CDR3 loop: CASRAQVPNYGYTF. CDR3 nucleotides: TGTGCCAGCAGAGCACAGGTCCCTAACTATGGCTACACCTTC.